Ten or more counts support the clone carrying this T cell receptor (beta chain). These data are taken from a study of regulatory T cells in long-lasting Graves disease. On the study more broadly: Antithyroid drugs had been given to newly diagnosed Graves' patients for under 3 months.

Library construction for TCR beta used iRepertoire HTBI primers and Arm-PCR of CDR3 regions. TCRdb recomputed calls from the multiplex PCR reads with MiXCR, one row per CDR3 protein. Altogether 400,000 to 550,000 distinct CDR3 sequences are present, approximately 15% being singletons, with the ten largest covering 16%. CDR1 and CDR2 from the germline V gene are SGHTA and FQGTGA. The CDR3 totals 17 residues. V lost 5 bases, J lost 0 bases, and 19 bases lay in between. Time point meaning: newly diagnosed GD, antithyroid drugs for less than 3 months. RNA from PBMCs was the source of the TCR library. The sample was also reused in another study, on T cells in Graves' hyperthyroidism and ophthalmopathy.

The sequences come from peripheral blood mononuclear cells (PBMCs), collected at new diagnosis, from a patient treated with antithyroid drugs. This sequence originates from a woman aged 25 to 45 with Graves disease. This rearrangement joins TRBV7-3 to TRBJ2-5, with D perhaps matching TRBD2 (7 bases). Written as DNA, the CDR3 is TGTGCCAGCAGCCGGGGGGCGGGGGCCCTGTACCAAGAGACCCAGTACTTC. Translating gives CASSRGAGALYQETQYF.